This T cell receptor beta chain was documented in a study of cytomegalovirus exposure and HLA in healthy donors. The germline V gene encodes CDR1 SGHTA and CDR2 FQGNSA. V lost 5 bases and J 0 bases, leaving 10 bases between the germline ends. This CDR3 is built from 14 residues. Clones were read by immunoSEQ multiplex PCR, and TCRdb kept only the in-frame ones, dropping some. The sample records roughly 250,000 clones, nearly 90% being singletons. J is TRBJ1-1 and V is TRBV7-2; TRBD1 is a possible D gene (5 bases). The sequence came from a woman aged 18 to 35 in good health and CMV-seronegative. The sequenced material came from PBMCs. For the CDR3, the DNA is TGTGCCAGCAGCCTACGGGACTTGAACACTGAAGCTTTCTTT. This sequence encodes CASSLRDLNTEAFF.